The entry below gives a single TCR beta chain sequence along with its context. V was trimmed by 4 bases and J by 0 bases, leaving 12 bases between them. CDR1 LGHDT and CDR2 YNNKEL come from the germline V gene (reference sequence). This CDR3 is built from 16 residues. Original handling: Reference gene primers were amplified, and this amplification served to estimate nucleated cell counts. Repertoires were generated with immunoSEQ multiplex PCR, while TCRdb's copy carries only in-frame clones and drops some. D and trimming come from the DNA, and the V and J calls and clone size come from that table. The sample consists of some 96,000 clones, 70% to 80% of them appearing once. This sample stems from a study of blood T cell repertoires in COVID-19. The wider study: Samples came from the United States, Italy and Spain, spanning acute and convalescent COVID-19. PBMCs, B-cell-depleted T cells, or T cells were the source of the cDNA or gDNA that made up the material.

The sequence came from a man between 65 and 85 years old with active or convalescent COVID-19. The chain recombines TRBV3-1 (or the pseudogene TRBV3-2) with TRBJ2-2; maybe TRBD1 (5 bases). The specimen was peripheral blood. In DNA form, the CDR3 reads TGTGCCAGCAGCCCAGGGCTGGCCCCGAACACCGGGGAGCTGTTTTTT. Translation gives CASSPGLAPNTGELFF.